The following is a TCR beta chain sequence with its context. This sample was included in a study of blood T cell repertoires in COVID-19. Looking at the study overall: Sites across the United States, Italy and Spain contributed samples from acute and convalescent COVID-19. PBMCs, B-cell-depleted T cells, or T cells were the source of the cDNA or gDNA that made up the material.

With 4 bases removed from V and 5 bases from J, the gap between germline ends came to 9 bases. This CDR3 region has 11 residues. Per germline, CDR1 DFQATT and CDR2 SNEGSKA (reference sequence). Measured with immunoSEQ multiplex PCR; TCRdb has only the in-frame clones, and not every one. This sample has 60,000 to 90,000 clones; 90% occur once, and the top ten carry about 0.83%. The TCR sequence derives from a woman aged 80 or over with acute or convalescent COVID-19. The specimen sequenced was peripheral blood. The J gene is TRBJ2-7, the V gene TRBV20-1; possibly TRBD1 for D (6 bases). The CDR3 is CSAKQGNEQYF. Here the CDR3 DNA reads TGCAGTGCTAAACAGGGTAACGAGCAGTACTTC.